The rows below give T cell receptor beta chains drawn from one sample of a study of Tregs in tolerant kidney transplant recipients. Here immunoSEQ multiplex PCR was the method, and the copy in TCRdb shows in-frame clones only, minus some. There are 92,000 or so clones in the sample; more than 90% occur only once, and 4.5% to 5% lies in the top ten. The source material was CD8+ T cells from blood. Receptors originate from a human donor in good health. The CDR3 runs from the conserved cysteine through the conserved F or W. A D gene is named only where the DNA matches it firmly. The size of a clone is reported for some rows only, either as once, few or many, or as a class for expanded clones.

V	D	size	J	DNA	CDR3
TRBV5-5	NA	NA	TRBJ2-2	TGTGCCAGCAGCTTGGTCGGCAGGGGGGCGAACACCGGGGAGCTGTTTTTT	CASSLVGRGANTGELFF
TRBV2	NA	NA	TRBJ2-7	TGTGCCAGCAGTGTGGGTAGCGAGTCCTACGAGCAGTACTTC	CASSVGSESYEQYF
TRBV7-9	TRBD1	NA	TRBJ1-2	TGTGCCAGCAGCCCCCGGGACAGGGATGGCTACACCTTC	CASSPRDRDGYTF
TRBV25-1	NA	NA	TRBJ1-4	TGTGCCAGCAGTGAATCACGTAGTATCAAGGAAAAACTGTTTTTT	CASSESRSIKEKLFF
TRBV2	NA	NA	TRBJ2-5	TGTGCCAGCACGGGGGCCAGGGAGACCCAGTACTTC	CASTGARETQYF
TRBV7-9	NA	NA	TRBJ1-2	TGTGCCAGCAGCTCCTATGGGGGCTACACCTTC	CASSSYGGYTF
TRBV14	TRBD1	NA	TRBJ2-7	TGTGCCAGCAGCCGCCGGGACAGGGGGCCCGGAAACACCTACGAGCAGTACTTC	CASSRRDRGPGNTYEQYF
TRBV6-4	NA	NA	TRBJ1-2	TGTGCCAGCAGGAACAGGGAGAGGAAGGTATATGGCTACACCTTC	CASRNRERKVYGYTF
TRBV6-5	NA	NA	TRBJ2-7	TGTGCCAGCAGTTACCGGGCAGCTTACGAGCAGTACTTC	CASSYRAAYEQYF
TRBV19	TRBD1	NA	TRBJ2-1	TGTGCCAGTAGAAGCCCGACAGGGCCGATATCCTACAATGAGCAGTTCTTC	CASRSPTGPISYNEQFF
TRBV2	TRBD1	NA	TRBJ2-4	TGTGCCAGCAGTCAATCAGGGGGTAAAGCCAAAAACATTCAGTACTTC	CASSQSGGKAKNIQYF
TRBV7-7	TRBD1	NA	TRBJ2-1	TGTGCTAGCAGCATCGGACAGGGGGCGGGTAATGAGCAGTTCTTC	CASSIGQGAGNEQFF
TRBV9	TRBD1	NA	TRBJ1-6	TGTGCCAGCAGCGTGGACAGGGGGCTGTCACCCCTCCACTTT	CASSVDRGLSPLHF
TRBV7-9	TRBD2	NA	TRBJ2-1	TGTGCCAGCAGCCCATTAGCGGGGGCTCTGAATGAGCAGTTCTTC	CASSPLAGALNEQFF
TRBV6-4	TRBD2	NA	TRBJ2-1	TGTGCCAGCAGTCTCCGGGGGGGGACTAGAGTAGATGAGCAGTTCTTC	CASSLRGGTRVDEQFF
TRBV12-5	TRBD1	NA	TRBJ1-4	TGTGCTAGTGGTTTGGGAATCAGCAGGGGGGGAAGAGGCGAAAAACTGTTTTTT	CASGLGISRGGRGEKLFF
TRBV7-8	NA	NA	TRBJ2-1	TGTGCCAGCAGCTTAAGAGGTGAGCAGTTCTTC	CASSLRGEQFF
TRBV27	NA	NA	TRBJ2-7	TGTGCCAGCAGTTTATCGGCCACGTACGAGCAGTACTTC	CASSLSATYEQYF
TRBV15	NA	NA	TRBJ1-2	TGTGCCACCAGCAGAGGGGCCGGTGCTAACTATGGCTACACCTTC	CATSRGAGANYGYTF
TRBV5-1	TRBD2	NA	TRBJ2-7	TGCGCCAGCAGCCCCGCTGCTAGCGGTCCCTACGAGCAGTACTTC	CASSPAASGPYEQYF
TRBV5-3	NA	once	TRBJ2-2	TGTGCCAGAAGCGGCCGGAACGGTATACCCTTCGACGCGAACACCGGGGAGCTGTTTTTT	CARSGRNGIPFDANTGELFF
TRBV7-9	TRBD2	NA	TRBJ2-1	TGTGCCAGCAGCTTGGCGGGGGGCCGGAATGAGCAGTTCTTC	CASSLAGGRNEQFF
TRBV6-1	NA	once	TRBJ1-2	TGTGCCAGCAGTGAACGGGAGGCTCATGGCTACACCTTC	CASSEREAHGYTF
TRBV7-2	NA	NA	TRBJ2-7	TGTGCCAGCAGCTCCCCAGGGATTACCCTTATACGGTACGAGCAGTACTTC	CASSSPGITLIRYEQYF
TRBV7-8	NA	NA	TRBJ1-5	TGTGCCAGCAGCATATCCCTCAAGTTCGACCCGGGGAGCAATCAGCCCCAGCATTTT	CASSISLKFDPGSNQPQHF
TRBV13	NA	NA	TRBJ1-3	TGTGCCAGCAGCATAGGACACTACTCTGGAAACACCATATATTTT	CASSIGHYSGNTIYF
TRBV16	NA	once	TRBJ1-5	TGTGCCAGCAGCCAATCCCGGGCCCAGGGTGGGAATCAGCCCCAGCATTTT	CASSQSRAQGGNQPQHF
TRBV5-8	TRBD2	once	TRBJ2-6	TGTGCCAGCAGCCCGACTAGCAGCTCTGGGGCCAACGTCCTGACTTTC	CASSPTSSSGANVLTF
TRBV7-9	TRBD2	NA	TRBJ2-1	TGTGCCAGCAGCTCACTTAGCGGGGGCAGGGACAATGAGCAGTTCTTC	CASSSLSGGRDNEQFF
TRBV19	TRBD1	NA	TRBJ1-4	TGTGCCAGTAGATTCCACCTGACAGGGGAGGAGGAAAAACTGTTTTTT	CASRFHLTGEEEKLFF
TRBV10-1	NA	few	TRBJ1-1	TGCGCCAGCAGTGATAAGGGTTGGAACACTGAAGCTTTCTTT	CASSDKGWNTEAFF
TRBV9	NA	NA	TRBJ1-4	TGTGCCAGCAGCGTAGGACATAATGAAAAACTGTTTTTT	CASSVGHNEKLFF
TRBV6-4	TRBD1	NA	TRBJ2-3	TGTGCCAGCAGTAGGGAACAGGGGGCAACAGATACGCAGTATTTT	CASSREQGATDTQYF
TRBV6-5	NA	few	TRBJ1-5	TGTGCCAGCAGTGAAGTCTCGGAGCAGCCCCAGCATTTT	CASSEVSEQPQHF
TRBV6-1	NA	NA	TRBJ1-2	TGTGCCAGCAGTGAAGCCCCCGCAGGCTTCGGTGGCTACACCTTC	CASSEAPAGFGGYTF
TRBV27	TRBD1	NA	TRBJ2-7	TGTGCCAGCAGTTTAGCCAGGGGGTCTGGGCCGTACGAGCAGTACTTC	CASSLARGSGPYEQYF
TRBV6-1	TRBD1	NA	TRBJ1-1	TGTGCCAGCAGAGATGACAGGGGGAACACTGAAGCTTTCTTT	CASRDDRGNTEAFF
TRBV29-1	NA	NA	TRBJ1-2	TGCAGCGTTGAAGATCCCGTTCAGACGGGGGACTATGGCTACACCTTC	CSVEDPVQTGDYGYTF
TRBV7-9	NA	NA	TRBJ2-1	TGTGCCAGCAGCCCAGGGGGGAGCTCCTACAATGAGCAGTTCTTC	CASSPGGSSYNEQFF
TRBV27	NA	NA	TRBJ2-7	TGTGCCAGCAGTTTGGGCAGAAGCTCCTACGAGCAGTACTTC	CASSLGRSSYEQYF
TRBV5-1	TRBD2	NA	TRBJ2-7	TGCGCCAGCAGCTCCCCCCTGCGGACTAGCGAGGACTACGAGCAGTACTTC	CASSSPLRTSEDYEQYF
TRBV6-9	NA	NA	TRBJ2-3	TGTGCCAGCACCGCGTTACAGGGCACAGATACGCAGTATTTT	CASTALQGTDTQYF
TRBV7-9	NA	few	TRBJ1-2	TGTGCCAGCAGCTTACAACGTCAAAATGGCTACACCTTC	CASSLQRQNGYTF
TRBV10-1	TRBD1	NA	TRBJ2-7	TGCGCCAGCAGTGGCACAGGGGCGTCCTACGAGCAGTACTTC	CASSGTGASYEQYF
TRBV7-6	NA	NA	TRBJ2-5	TGTGCCAGCAGCTTCCGACTGCAAGAGACCCAGTACTTC	CASSFRLQETQYF
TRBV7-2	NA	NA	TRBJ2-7	TGTGCCAGCAGCTTGGTGCAGGGTGGAAACGAGCAGTACTTC	CASSLVQGGNEQYF
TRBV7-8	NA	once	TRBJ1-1	TGTGCCAGCAGCTGGTCGGAAGGCCTGGACACTGAAGCTTTCTTT	CASSWSEGLDTEAFF
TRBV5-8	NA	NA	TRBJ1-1	TGTGCCAGCAGCTTGTCGGCGGCACCCATGAACACTGAAGCTTTCTTT	CASSLSAAPMNTEAFF
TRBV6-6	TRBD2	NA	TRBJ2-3	TGTGCCACCTCAGGACTAGCGGGGTCAGATACGCAGTATTTT	CATSGLAGSDTQYF
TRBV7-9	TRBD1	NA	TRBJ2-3	TGTGCCAGCAGCCAGGTCCCGGGACAGTCTATCGAATTCACAGATACGCAGTATTTT	CASSQVPGQSIEFTDTQYF